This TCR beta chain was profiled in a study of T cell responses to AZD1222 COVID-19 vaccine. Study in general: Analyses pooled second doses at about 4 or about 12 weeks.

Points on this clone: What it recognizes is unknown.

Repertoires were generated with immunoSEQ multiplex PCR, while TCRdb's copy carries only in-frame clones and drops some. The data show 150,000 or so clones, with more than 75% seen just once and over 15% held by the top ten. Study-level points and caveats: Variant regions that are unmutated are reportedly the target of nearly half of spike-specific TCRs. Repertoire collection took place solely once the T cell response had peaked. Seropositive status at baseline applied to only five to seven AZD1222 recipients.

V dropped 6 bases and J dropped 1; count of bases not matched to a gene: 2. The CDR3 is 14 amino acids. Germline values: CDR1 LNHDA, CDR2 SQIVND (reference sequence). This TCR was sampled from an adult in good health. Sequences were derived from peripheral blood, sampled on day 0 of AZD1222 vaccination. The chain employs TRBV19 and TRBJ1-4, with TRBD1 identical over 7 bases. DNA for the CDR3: TGTGCCAGTAGGAGACAGGGAACTAATGAAAAACTGTTTTTT. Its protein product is CASRRQGTNEKLFF.